A single sample is the source of the 31 T cell receptor beta chains below, sequenced in a study of blood T cell repertoires in COVID-19. The data were produced by immunoSEQ multiplex PCR, yet TCRdb's version contains in-frame clones alone and is incomplete. The data hold about 300,000 clones, with 75% to 90% observed a single time. The sequencing sample was made of PBMCs or T cells enriched from blood (not recorded which). These receptors were collected from a man in his sixties who had recovered from COVID-19.

This chain uses TRBV9 with TRBJ1-6; no clear D. There are 13 residues in the CDR3. The germline V gene encodes CDR1 SGDLS and CDR2 YYNGEE. The V and J ends lost 0 bases and 14 bases respectively, with 12 bases between them. CDR3 sequence reads: CASSVAPGSALHF. The CDR3, as DNA: TGTGCCAGCAGCGTAGCCCCGGGGTCAGCCCTCCACTTT.

V is TRBV6-5 and J is TRBJ2-7; 8 bases are a match to TRBD1. The J segment lost 9 bases and the V segment lost 6 bases, leaving 4 bases of the junction unmatched. This CDR3 spans 11 amino acids. CDR1 MNHEY and CDR2 SVGAGI come from the germline V gene. This chain's CDR3 is CASSRGQGQYF. In DNA, the CDR3 is TGTGCCAGCAGCCGAGGACAGGGGCAGTACTTC.

This clone was seen more than once but under ten times. This chain uses TRBV9 with TRBJ2-7, with D possibly TRBD2 on 6 matching bases. Germline CDR1 and CDR2: SGDLS and YYNGEE. This CDR3 comprises 16 residues. Deletions cut 4 bases from V and 3 bases from J, with 20 bases between. Here the CDR3 reads CASSTRDSTRYYEQYF. The CDR3 bases are TGTGCCAGCAGCACCCGGGACTCCACTAGATACTACGAGCAGTACTTC.

The CDR3 protein is CASSQVGGAGPYEQYF. As DNA, the CDR3 is TGCGCCAGCAGCCAAGTCGGCGGAGCAGGGCCCTACGAGCAGTACTTC. The chain carries TRBV4-1 and TRBJ2-7, with D possibly matching TRBD1 (5 bases). V was pared by 1 base and J by 2 bases, with 15 bases between. The CDR3 runs 16 residues. Germline values: CDR1 MGHRA, CDR2 YSYEKL.

This sequence joins TRBV7-2 and TRBJ2-7; 11 positions agree with TRBD2. Germline V gene data show CDR1 as SGHTA and CDR2 as FQGNSA. This CDR3 contains 20 residues. J gave up 1 base and V 0 bases, and 14 bases lay outside the gene matches. The CDR3, as DNA: TGTGCCAGCAGCTTAGCCCCCCCACTGACTAGCGGGAAATGGTCCTACGAGCAGTACTTC. Amino acids: CASSLAPPLTSGKWSYEQYF.

This chain connects TRBV6-1 to TRBJ2-7, with 9 bases aligning to TRBD1. The length of the CDR3 is 16 residues. V was clipped by 4 bases and J by 6 bases; unmatched bases: 13. Germline V lookup: CDR1 MNHNS, CDR2 SASEGT. CDR3 loop: CASSVVGTGPKVEQYF. Written as DNA, the CDR3 is TGTGCCAGCAGTGTAGTAGGGACAGGGCCTAAGGTCGAGCAGTACTTC.

The CDR3 DNA reads TGTGCCAGTACCGCCTACCAACCTGGAAACACCATATATTTT. Residues: CASTAYQPGNTIYF. The chain has TRBV19 and TRBJ1-3; D is unclear. This CDR3 comprises 14 residues. The V gene lost 7 bases and the J gene lost 2 bases, with 12 bases spanning the gap. From germline, CDR1 is LNHDA and CDR2 SQIVND (reference sequence).

The chain employs TRBV7-3 and TRBJ2-1; 8 positions agree with TRBD1. CDR3 size: 21 residues. Per the germline V gene, CDR1 is SGHTA and CDR2 is FQGTGA. J was trimmed by 4 bases and V by 2 bases; bases with no gene match: 22. The CDR3 here is CASSLWSLGLAGTGKYNEQFF. CDR3 coding DNA: TGTGCCAGCAGCTTATGGTCATTAGGACTCGCCGGGACAGGAAAATACAATGAGCAGTTCTTC.

The chain employs TRBV5-8 and TRBJ2-1, with 7 bases that match TRBD1. The V segment lost 4 bases and the J segment 2 bases; nucleotides outside the gene matches: 3. CDR3 size: 14 residues. The germline CDR1 and CDR2 sequences are SGHTS and YDEGEE. The CDR3 sequence: CASSPTGAYNEQFF. Here the CDR3 DNA reads TGTGCCAGCAGCCCTACAGGGGCCTACAATGAGCAGTTCTTC.

This clone was seen just once. This chain joins TRBV28 and TRBJ1-4; TRBD1 aligns across 8 bases. The CDR3 is 14 amino acids. Looked up from germline, CDR1 is MDHEN and CDR2 is SYDVKM. The V and J ends lost 5 bases and 7 bases, in that order; junction bases with no gene match: 6. In DNA, the CDR3 is TGTGCCAGCAGTGACCAGGGGGCGGGTGAAAAACTGTTTTTT. Amino acid sequence: CASSDQGAGEKLFF. The full variable domain, in which reference TRBV28 and TRBJ1-4 provide the parts outside the CDR3, is DVKVTQSSRYLVKRTGEKVFLECVQDMDHENMFWYRQDPGLGLRLIYFSYDVKMKEKGDIPEGYSVSREKKERFSLILESASTNQTSMYLCASSDQGAGEKLFFGSGTQLSVL.

This clone was observed a handful of times. The chain is built from TRBV3-1 (or the pseudogene TRBV3-2) and TRBJ1-3; D remains ambiguous. Trimming stripped 0 bases from V and 4 bases from J, with 4 bases between. The CDR3 sequence is 13 residues long. CDR1 is LGHDT, CDR2 YNNKEL, per germline (reference sequence). The CDR3 DNA follows: TGTGCCAGCAGCCAAGATCGGGGAAACACCATATATTTT. It is translated as CASSQDRGNTIYF.

The chain is built from TRBV4-2 and TRBJ2-5; 9 nucleotides match TRBD1. The CDR3 is 16 residues long. The J segment lost 4 bases and the V segment lost 2 bases, leaving 8 bases of the junction unmatched. Germline V gives CDR1 LGHNA, CDR2 YNFKEQ. The chain's CDR3 is CASSQHKGQGRETQYF. Written as DNA, the CDR3 is TGTGCCAGCAGCCAACACAAGGGACAGGGACGAGAGACCCAGTACTTC.

This chain uses TRBV9 with TRBJ2-2; D gene unclear. The V gene lost 4 bases and the J gene lost 5 bases, with 9 bases spanning the gap. The CDR3 runs to 13 residues. Germline lookup yields CDR1 SGDLS and CDR2 YYNGEE. CDR3 region: CASSPRLTGELFF. The CDR3 region has the DNA TGTGCCAGCAGCCCCCGTTTGACCGGGGAGCTGTTTTTT.

The J gene is TRBJ2-1, the V gene TRBV28, with TRBD1 matching 9 bases. Losses at the gene ends were 3 bases for V and 5 bases for J; bases not matched to a gene: 2. Germline V gene lookup returns CDR1 MDHEN and CDR2 SYDVKM. CDR3 size: 14 residues. CDR3 nucleotides: TGTGCCAGCAGTTTGACAGGGGGTAACAATGAGCAGTTCTTC. Amino acid sequence: CASSLTGGNNEQFF.

The chain recombines TRBV21-1 with TRBJ2-3; TRBD1 is the table's D call and was not checked against the DNA. TRBV21-1 is listed as a pseudogene. The CDR3 runs to 13 residues. The DNA of the CDR3 is TGTGCCAGCAGACAGGCTCGCACAGATACGCAGTATTTT. This codes for CASRQARTDTQYF.

The chain carries TRBV9 and TRBJ2-2; D is possibly TRBD2 (6 bases). The CDR3 spans 17 residues. Trimming left V 2 bases short and J 4 bases short, with 18 bases between. Germline CDR1 and CDR2: SGDLS and YYNGEE. Written as DNA, the CDR3 is TGTGCCAGCAGCGTCGAAACGGGAGCCGGTAGCACCGGGGAGCTGTTTTTT. Translation gives CASSVETGAGSTGELFF.

The chain has TRBV18 and TRBJ2-2; the match to TRBD2 covers 10 bases. Trimming removed 3 bases from V and 2 bases from J; junction bases left unmatched: 6. The germline V gene encodes CDR1 KGHSH and CDR2 LQKENI. The CDR3 is 17 amino acids. This chain's CDR3 is CASSPRTSGGNTGELFF. The CDR3 bases are TGTGCCAGCTCACCCCGGACTAGCGGAGGTAACACCGGGGAGCTGTTTTTT.

The rearrangement links TRBV5-1 to TRBJ2-3, with TRBD2 identical over 9 bases. V shed 2 bases and J 2 bases; nucleotides not matched to a gene: 6. The germline CDR1 and CDR2 sequences are SGHRS and YFSETQ. CDR3 length: 16 residues. The CDR3 region is CASSLLVAGDTDTQYF. The CDR3, as DNA: TGCGCCAGCAGCTTACTTGTAGCGGGAGACACAGATACGCAGTATTTT.

The chain is built from TRBV7-2 and TRBJ2-1; the D is unclear. The germline gives CDR1 SGHTA, CDR2 FQGNSA. V lost 4 bases to trimming and J lost 7 bases, with 14 bases between them. The CDR3 contains 14 residues. CDR3 DNA sequence: TGTGCCAGCAGCTACCCGGCCGAGACAAATGAGCAGTTCTTC. Residues: CASSYPAETNEQFF.

This chain uses TRBV6-5 with TRBJ2-7, with D possibly matching TRBD2 (6 bases). This CDR3 is 14 amino acids long. Looked up from germline, CDR1 is MNHEY and CDR2 is SVGAGI. V was trimmed by 3 bases and J by 6 bases, leaving 15 bases between them. DNA of the CDR3: TGTGCCAGCAGTTATGGAGGGAGAAGTAGCGAGCAGTACTTC. Amino acids: CASSYGGRSSEQYF.

The genes are TRBV10-3 and TRBJ2-3; TRBD1 matches at 7 bases. The ends lost 6 bases at V and 1 base at J; junction bases unmatched: 4. In germline, CDR1 is ENHRY, CDR2 SYGVKD. CDR3 length equals 14 residues. CDR3 loop: CAIRGGSGTDTQYF. The CDR3, as DNA: TGTGCCATCAGAGGGGGCTCGGGCACAGATACGCAGTATTTT.

The rearrangement uses TRBV19 and TRBJ1-1; D is perhaps TRBD1 (5 bases). Germline CDR1 LNHDA, CDR2 SQIVND (reference sequence). Trimming took off 4 bases at V and 4 bases at J, with 22 bases between the two ends. The CDR3 spans 17 residues. CDR3 nucleotides: TGTGCCAGTAGTAGCCCCCGAGCGCGACAGATTTTCACTGAAGCTTTCTTT. It encodes CASSSPRARQIFTEAFF.

This sequence joins TRBV12-3 or TRBV12-4 and TRBJ1-5; D perhaps matches TRBD1 (5 bases). This CDR3 is built from 13 residues. V dropped 2 bases and J dropped 4 bases, with 6 bases sitting between them. The chain's CDR3 is CASSLRGNQPQHF. The DNA of the CDR3 is TGTGCCAGCAGTTTAAGGGGTAATCAGCCCCAGCATTTT.

Details on this clone: This CDR3 is also generated by other DNA sequences in the sample. This chain connects TRBV29-1 to TRBJ1-1; weak D call: TRBD1 (6 bases). The CDR3 runs to 12 residues. CDR1 and CDR2 (germline): SQVTM, ANQGSEA. Trimming removed 4 bases at V and 1 base at J, with 7 bases between. The CDR3 DNA sequence: TGCAGCGTTGGCAGGGGGAACACTGAAGCTTTCTTT. Its protein product is CSVGRGNTEAFF.

With respect to this clone: This sample also contains other DNA sequences that code for the same CDR3. This rearrangement joins TRBV10-3 to TRBJ2-7; D possibly corresponds to TRBD2 (5 bases). The CDR3 is made up of 14 amino acids. In germline, CDR1 is ENHRY, CDR2 SYGVKD. Trimming pared 2 bases from V and 4 bases from J, leaving 12 bases between. Written as DNA, the CDR3 is TGTGCCATCAGTGAGCTAGGCGGGTCATACGAGCAGTACTTC. Its protein is CAISELGGSYEQYF.

The chain employs TRBV30 and TRBJ1-2; a weak D match, TRBD1 (5 bases). CDR1 and CDR2 (germline): GTSNPN, SVGIG (reference sequence). This CDR3 comprises 14 residues. V was trimmed by 4 bases and J by 1 base, leaving 13 bases between them. CDR3 sequence (DNA): TGTGCCTGGAATCGCAAAGGGGATAACTATGGCTACACCTTC. As protein: CAWNRKGDNYGYTF.

The J gene is TRBJ1-2, the V gene TRBV28, with D perhaps matching TRBD1 (6 bases). The CDR3 covers 14 residues. Trimming took off 2 bases at V and 2 bases at J, with 9 bases between the two ends. CDR1 is MDHEN and CDR2 is SYDVKM in the germline V gene. The CDR3 loop reads CASSLRTENYGYTF. CDR3 nucleotide sequence: TGTGCCAGCAGTTTACGGACAGAGAACTATGGCTACACCTTC.

This rearrangement joins TRBV18 to TRBJ2-1; 9 bases are shared with TRBD2. Germline trimming cut 5 bases from V and 9 bases from J; bases unmatched to any gene: 8. Germline CDR1 reads KGHSH; CDR2 reads LQKENI. This CDR3 has 14 amino acids. CDR3 coding DNA: TGTGCCAGCTCAGTAGCGGGAGCCCTGGGTGAGCAGTTCTTC. It encodes CASSVAGALGEQFF.

The chain is built from TRBV18 and TRBJ1-4; the match to TRBD1 covers 11 bases. Germline lookup yields CDR1 KGHSH and CDR2 LQKENI. Trimming removed 3 bases from V and 8 bases from J; junction bases left unmatched: 5. The CDR3 contains 15 residues. The CDR3 coding sequence is TGTGCCAGCTCACCTCCGGACAGGGGGCGAGAAAAACTGTTTTTT. Residues: CASSPPDRGREKLFF.

This clone was seen a few times. The V and J genes are TRBV10-3 and TRBJ2-7; the D is unclear. The CDR3 has 11 residues. The germline V and J ends were trimmed by 4 bases and 6 bases, with 7 bases remaining between them. Germline V lookup: CDR1 ENHRY, CDR2 SYGVKD. CDR3 sequence reads: CAISAEVEQYF. The DNA of the CDR3 is TGTGCCATCAGTGCCGAGGTCGAGCAGTACTTC.

The J gene is TRBJ2-7, the V gene TRBV5-8; 9 bases align to TRBD1. This CDR3 spans 18 amino acids. Looked up from germline, CDR1 is SGHTS and CDR2 is YDEGEE. With 1 base clipped from V and 4 bases from J, the junction kept 15 bases outside the gene matches. Written as DNA, the CDR3 is TGTGCCAGCAGCTTGCCCAGGGACAGGGAAACAGGACAGTACGAGCAGTACTTC. Translation: CASSLPRDRETGQYEQYF.